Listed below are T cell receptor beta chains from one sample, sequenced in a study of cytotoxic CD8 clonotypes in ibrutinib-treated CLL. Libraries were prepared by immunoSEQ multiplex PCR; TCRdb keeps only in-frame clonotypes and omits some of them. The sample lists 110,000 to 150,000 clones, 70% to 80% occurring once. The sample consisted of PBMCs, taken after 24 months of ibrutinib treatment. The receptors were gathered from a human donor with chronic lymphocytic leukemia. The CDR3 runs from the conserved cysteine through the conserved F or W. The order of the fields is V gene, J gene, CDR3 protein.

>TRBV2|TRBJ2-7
CASSPGTGSYEQYF
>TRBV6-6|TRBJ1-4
CASTRGQPGEKLFF
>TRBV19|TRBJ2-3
CASSSKKTGADTQYF
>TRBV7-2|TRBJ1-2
CASSLGGNGYTF
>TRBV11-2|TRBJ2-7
CGGSYEQYF
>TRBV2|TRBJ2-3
CASSSTDTQYF
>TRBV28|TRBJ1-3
CASSLGGQSGSGNTIYF
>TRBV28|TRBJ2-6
CASSPLTAGANVLTF
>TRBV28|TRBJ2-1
CASSLVRTGLNEQFF
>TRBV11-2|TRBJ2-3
CASSSTAGGDTQYF
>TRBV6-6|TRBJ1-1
CASSQDHTEAFF
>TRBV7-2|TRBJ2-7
CASSSTEAYEQYF
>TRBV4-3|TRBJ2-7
CASSQDRTSKYEQYF
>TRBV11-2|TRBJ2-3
CASSPGRGGRTDTQYF
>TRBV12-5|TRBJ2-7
CASGLVVGTGPPLEQYF
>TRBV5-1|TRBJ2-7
CASSLGGGASYEQYF
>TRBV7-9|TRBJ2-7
CASSLVAGSLGEQYF
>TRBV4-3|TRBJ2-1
CASSQETRYNEQFF
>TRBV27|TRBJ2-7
CASSFMGTDEQYF
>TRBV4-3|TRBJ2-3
CASSQGRTGVTQYF
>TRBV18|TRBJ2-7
CASSPPGTDYEQYF
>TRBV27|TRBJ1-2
CASSWGGDGGYTF